Shown below are 32 T cell receptor beta chains from a single sample sequenced in a study of blood T cell repertoires in COVID-19. TCRdb keeps only in-frame clones here, not all; method: immunoSEQ multiplex PCR. The data show 150,000 to 200,000 clones, roughly 85% seen once. Sequencing was performed on peripheral blood. Every receptor here comes from a man between 45 and 60 years old with active or convalescent COVID-19.

This rearrangement joins TRBV7-9 to TRBJ1-1, with 7 bases aligning to TRBD1. V lost 5 bases to trimming and J lost 10 bases; unmatched junction nucleotides: 10. Germline V gives CDR1 SEHNR, CDR2 FQNEAQ (reference sequence). The CDR3 totals 13 residues. CDR3 sequence reads: CASSPGTDFSAFF. The CDR3 DNA follows: TGTGCCAGCAGCCCCGGGACAGATTTTTCAGCTTTCTTT.

The V and J genes are TRBV18 and TRBJ2-1; 11 nucleotides agree with TRBD1. Germline CDR1 reads KGHSH; CDR2 reads LQKENI. Trimming took 2 bases from V and 7 from J; bases not matched to a gene: 7. This CDR3 region has 16 residues. CDR3 sequence: CASSPTGQGAVNEQFF. CDR3 coding DNA: TGTGCCAGCTCACCAACCGGACAGGGGGCTGTGAATGAGCAGTTCTTC.

This chain uses TRBV5-1 with TRBJ2-5; TRBD2 matches at 12 bases. Trimming took 0 bases from V and 5 from J; bases not matched to a gene: 5. Germline assignment: CDR1 SGHRS and CDR2 YFSETQ. The CDR3 sequence is 16 residues long. The CDR3 here is CASSLGLAGVVETQYF. The DNA for the CDR3 is TGCGCCAGCAGCTTGGGACTAGCGGGAGTTGTCGAGACCCAGTACTTC.

This clone has only a few counts. The chain combines TRBV4-3 with TRBJ2-3, with a weak D call TRBD2 (7 bases). V dropped 4 bases and J dropped 5 bases, with 25 bases sitting between them. CDR3 length equals 18 residues. In germline, CDR1 is LGHNA, CDR2 YSLEER. The CDR3 DNA reads TGCGCCAGCAGCCCTAGACCCGTTGGGGCGGGGGCGGGAGATACGCAGTATTTT. This sequence encodes CASSPRPVGAGAGDTQYF.

V and J are TRBV6-2 or TRBV6-3 and TRBJ1-5; 8 bases agree with TRBD1. The CDR3 covers 17 residues. Germline CDR1 and CDR2: MNHEY and SVGEGT. V shed 5 bases and J 2 bases; nucleotides not matched to a gene: 11. DNA for the CDR3: TGTGCCAGCAGTAGGACCCAGGGGGCTGGGGGCAATCAGCCCCAGCATTTT. Translated: CASSRTQGAGGNQPQHF.

This clone was detected only a few times. The chain links TRBV23-1 to TRBJ1-2; TRBD1 is a possible D gene (6 bases). TRBV23-1 is an open reading frame whose function is uncertain. V was pared by 8 bases and J by 4 bases, with 14 bases between. The CDR3 spans 13 residues. The CDR3 DNA reads TGCGCCAGCCTCCCGCGGGGGCTCTATGGCTACACCTTC. Amino acid sequence: CASLPRGLYGYTF.

This chain joins TRBV6-5 and TRBJ2-3; a possible D gene is TRBD2 (7 bases). In germline, CDR1 is MNHEY, CDR2 SVGAGI. The CDR3 consists of 16 residues. Trimming removed 2 bases from V and 2 bases from J, with 14 bases in between. CDR3 DNA sequence: TGTGCCAGCAGTTACCCACGGGGGGCCCCCACAGATACGCAGTATTTT. Protein: CASSYPRGAPTDTQYF.

This chain links TRBV24-1 with TRBJ2-7, with 11 bases that match TRBD2. Germline CDR1 and CDR2: KGHDR and SFDVKD. The CDR3 loop spans 15 amino acids. The J segment lost 3 bases and the V segment lost 2 bases, leaving 2 bases of the junction unmatched. In DNA form, the CDR3 reads TGTGCCACCAGTGATTCAACTAGCGGGAGCTACGAGCAGTACTTC. It codes for CATSDSTSGSYEQYF.

J is TRBJ1-1 and V is TRBV6-2 or TRBV6-3; D perhaps matches TRBD1 (6 bases). With 5 bases removed from V and 2 bases from J, the gap between germline ends came to 18 bases. The germline V gene has CDR1 MNHEY and CDR2 SVGEGT. The CDR3 has 16 residues. CDR3 region: CASSGIAQGYNTEAFF. DNA for the CDR3: TGTGCCAGCAGTGGTATTGCACAGGGATACAACACTGAAGCTTTCTTT.

The J gene is TRBJ2-6, the V gene TRBV27; D unresolved. The CDR3 has 17 amino acids. CDR1 MNHEY and CDR2 SMNVEV come from the germline V gene (reference sequence). Trimming removed 2 bases at V and 0 bases at J, with 11 bases between. The CDR3 sequence is CASSLMVVASGANVLTF. In nucleotides, the CDR3 is TGTGCCAGCAGTTTAATGGTCGTAGCCTCTGGGGCCAACGTCCTGACTTTC.

This clone has only one observation. The rearrangement joins TRBV2 to TRBJ2-7; maybe TRBD2 (5 bases). Germline-derived CDR1 and CDR2 are SNHLY and FYNNEI. The CDR3 has 13 residues. Trimming stripped 4 bases from V and 6 bases from J, with 13 bases between. DNA for the CDR3: TGTGCCAGCAGTGGAAAACCCCGGGGCGAGCAGTACTTC. Translated: CASSGKPRGEQYF.

This sequence joins TRBV7-9 and TRBJ2-7; TRBD2 matches 7 bases. CDR3 length: 13 amino acids. The V segment lost 3 bases and the J segment 10 bases; nucleotides outside the gene matches: 9. Germline V gene data show CDR1 as SEHNR and CDR2 as FQNEAQ (reference sequence). CDR3 in amino acids: CASSFGGRVEQYF. CDR3 DNA sequence: TGTGCCAGCAGCTTTGGCGGGAGAGTTGAACAGTACTTC.

The rearrangement links TRBV6-1 to TRBJ1-1; 9 bases agree with TRBD1. The length of the CDR3 is 16 residues. The V gene's germline CDR1 is MNHNS and CDR2 SASEGT. V lost 4 bases and J lost 1; bases outside the gene matches: 7. DNA of the CDR3: TGTGCCAGCAGTGTGGACAGGGGACCTCGGAACACTGAAGCTTTCTTT. Protein product: CASSVDRGPRNTEAFF.

The genes are TRBV28 and TRBJ1-2; the D gene is possibly TRBD1 (6 bases). The germline CDR1 and CDR2 sequences are MDHEN and SYDVKM. The V end lost 6 bases, the J end lost 4 bases, and 18 bases lay between the germline ends. This CDR3 region has 15 residues. CDR3 nucleotide sequence: TGTGCCAGCAGCTTTTCGGGCGGGGGGGCCTATGGCTACACCTTC. It is translated as CASSFSGGGAYGYTF.

The chain is built from TRBV29-1 and TRBJ2-3, with TRBD2 as a possible D gene (5 bases). V was trimmed by 8 bases and J by 6 bases, leaving 12 bases between them. The CDR3 extends over 11 amino acids. Germline V gene sequence: CDR1 SQVTM, CDR2 ANQGSEA. CDR3 amino acids: CSRHRGDTQYF. The CDR3, as DNA: TGCAGCCGCCATCGAGGGGATACGCAGTATTTT.

The rearrangement uses TRBV2 and TRBJ1-2; 10 nucleotides match TRBD1. V trimming: 4 bases; J trimming: 4 bases; junction bases outside the gene matches: 6. This CDR3 comprises 15 residues. Per germline, CDR1 SNHLY and CDR2 FYNNEI. CDR3 region: CASSVGQGGGYGYTF. CDR3 sequence (DNA): TGTGCCAGCAGTGTCGGACAGGGGGGTGGCTATGGCTACACCTTC. The full variable domain, completed using reference TRBV2 and TRBJ1-2, is EPEVTQTPSHQVTQMGQEVILRCVPISNHLYFYWYRQILGQKVEFLVSFYNNEISEKSEIFDDQFSVERPDGSNFTLKIRSTKLEDSAMYFCASSVGQGGGYGYTFGSGTRLTVV.

The V and J genes are TRBV24-1 and TRBJ1-5, with TRBD1 matching 7 bases. The CDR3 contains 16 residues. Germline CDR1 is KGHDR and CDR2 is SFDVKD. The junction had 8 bases not matched to a gene; V was cut back by 4 bases and J by 3 bases. In nucleotides, the CDR3 is TGTGCCACCAGTGACCCCGGGACAGTTGCCAATCAGCCCCAGCATTTT. Residues: CATSDPGTVANQPQHF.

V is TRBV9 and J is TRBJ1-1; TRBD1 agrees at 7 bases. The V segment lost 1 base and the J segment 6 bases; nucleotides outside the gene matches: 3. The germline gives CDR1 SGDLS, CDR2 YYNGEE. The CDR3 is made up of 13 amino acids. In DNA form, the CDR3 reads TGTGCCAGCAGCGTAACAGGGGTCGCTGAAGCTTTCTTT. As protein: CASSVTGVAEAFF.

The rearrangement links TRBV18 to TRBJ1-5; D is perhaps TRBD1 (5 bases). Per the germline V gene, CDR1 is KGHSH and CDR2 is LQKENI. This CDR3 is 16 amino acids long. The V end was cut by 5 bases, the J end by 0 bases, with 14 bases between. CDR3 region: CASSSFGTASNQPQHF. As DNA, the CDR3 is TGTGCCAGCTCAAGCTTTGGGACTGCTAGCAATCAGCCCCAGCATTTT.

The J gene is TRBJ1-1, the V gene TRBV28; D unresolved. Germline V gene lookup returns CDR1 MDHEN and CDR2 SYDVKM. The V end lost 5 bases, the J end lost 4 bases, and 8 bases lay between the germline ends. This CDR3 comprises 12 residues. The CDR3 coding sequence is TGTGCCAGCAGTCCCCGGGGCACTGAAGCTTTCTTT. Residues: CASSPRGTEAFF.

The genes are TRBV7-2 and TRBJ2-3, with 8 nucleotides matching TRBD2. The CDR3 loop spans 15 amino acids. Germline V gene sequence: CDR1 SGHTA, CDR2 FQGNSA. The V gene end was trimmed by 8 bases and the J gene end by 1 base; junction bases not matched to a gene: 8. CDR3 region: CASGSLTSGTDTQYF. The CDR3 nucleotides read TGTGCCAGCGGATCCCTGACTAGCGGCACAGATACGCAGTATTTT.

The genes are TRBV5-1 and TRBJ1-2, with 8 bases that match TRBD1. Germline trimming cut 4 bases from V and 7 bases from J; bases unmatched to any gene: 9. There are 14 residues in the CDR3. Per germline, CDR1 SGHRS and CDR2 YFSETQ. The CDR3 DNA reads as TGCGCCAGCAGCCCGGATGGACAGGGCTCTGGCTACACCTTC. Translation: CASSPDGQGSGYTF.

V and J are TRBV7-6 and TRBJ2-2; 8 bases are a match to TRBD1. CDR1 and CDR2 (germline): SGHVS, FNYEAQ. This CDR3 has 16 amino acids. The V and J ends lost 4 bases and 2 bases, in that order; junction bases with no gene match: 6. The CDR3 sequence is CASSSGQVHNTGELFF. In DNA, the CDR3 is TGTGCCAGCAGCTCGGGACAGGTCCATAACACCGGGGAGCTGTTTTTT.

The V and J genes are TRBV28 and TRBJ2-1, with no clear D. The V end was cut by 5 bases, the J end by 7 bases, with 6 bases between. The CDR3 totals 11 residues. Per the germline V gene, CDR1 is MDHEN and CDR2 is SYDVKM. In DNA form, the CDR3 reads TGTGCCAGCAGTCAGAGGAATGAGCAGTTCTTC. As protein: CASSQRNEQFF.

V gene TRBV6-5 combines with J gene TRBJ1-1; D ambiguous. V lost 6 bases and J lost 6, with 14 bases in between. The CDR3 loop spans 13 amino acids. From germline, CDR1 is MNHEY and CDR2 SVGAGI. Written as DNA, the CDR3 is TGTGCCAGCAGCCCGAGGGAAGGGTCTGAAGCTTTCTTT. It is translated as CASSPREGSEAFF.

This chain connects TRBV6-5 to TRBJ2-7; D is ambiguous. With 6 bases removed from V and 2 bases from J, the gap between germline ends came to 17 bases. This CDR3 is 15 amino acids long. Germline values: CDR1 MNHEY, CDR2 SVGAGI. CDR3 coding DNA: TGTGCCAGCAGACCCGCATTCCAGGATACCTACGAGCAGTACTTC. Translated, it gives CASRPAFQDTYEQYF.

CDR3 in DNA: TGTGCCAGTAGTAATCCTAGTCAGCCCCAGCATTTT. Translated: CASSNPSQPQHF. The chain is built from TRBV19 and TRBJ1-5; D ambiguous. Per the germline V gene, CDR1 is LNHDA and CDR2 is SQIVND (reference sequence). Trimming removed 4 bases from V and 6 bases from J, with 7 bases in between. The CDR3 has 12 residues.

This clone has only one observation. This chain links TRBV11-1 with TRBJ2-1; TRBD2 is a possible D gene (6 bases). V gave up 1 base and J gave up 0 bases, with 10 bases separating them. The germline V gene has CDR1 SGHAT and CDR2 FQDESV (reference sequence). The CDR3 extends over 16 amino acids. CDR3 DNA sequence: TGTGCCAGCAGCTTAGAGGGCGGGGTCTCCTACAATGAGCAGTTCTTC. Its protein product is CASSLEGGVSYNEQFF.

The V and J genes are TRBV7-8 and TRBJ2-7, with 8 nucleotides matching TRBD1. J lost 3 bases, V lost 5 bases, and 3 bases had no gene match. CDR1 and CDR2 from the germline V gene are SGHVS and FQNEAQ. There are 13 residues in the CDR3. CDR3 DNA sequence: TGTGCCAGCAGCCGACAGGGGTTCTACGAGCAGTACTTC. Translation gives CASSRQGFYEQYF.

This clone was seen a single time. This sequence joins TRBV7-3 and TRBJ2-2, with D perhaps matching TRBD1 (6 bases). Per the germline V gene, CDR1 is SGHTA and CDR2 is FQGTGA. The V and J ends lost 6 bases and 4 bases respectively, with 15 bases between them. This CDR3 contains 15 residues. CDR3 coding DNA: TGTGCCAGCAGTCTGGACAGTCAACGCACCGGGGAGCTGTTTTTT. Its protein is CASSLDSQRTGELFF.

V usage is TRBV3-1 (or the pseudogene TRBV3-2) and J usage is TRBJ1-6; 10 bases map to TRBD1. The CDR3 length is 15 residues. The V gene end was trimmed by 5 bases and the J gene end by 10 bases; junction bases not matched to a gene: 8. Per the germline V gene, CDR1 is LGHDT and CDR2 is YNNKEL (reference sequence). CDR3 in amino acids: CASSSWDRGGSPLHF. In DNA form, the CDR3 reads TGTGCCAGCAGCTCGTGGGACAGGGGCGGGTCACCCCTCCACTTT.

V usage is TRBV6-5 and J usage is TRBJ2-3; D might be TRBD1 (6 bases). The V and J ends lost 2 bases and 1 base respectively, with 7 bases between them. The CDR3 has 14 amino acids. In germline, CDR1 is MNHEY, CDR2 SVGAGI. The CDR3 spells CASSYGGGTDTQYF. In DNA form, the CDR3 reads TGTGCCAGCAGTTACGGGGGCGGCACAGATACGCAGTATTTT.